Shown below are 17 T cell receptor beta chains from a single sample sequenced in a study of T cells in Graves' hyperthyroidism and ophthalmopathy. RNA transcripts served as the template for amplifying TCR beta CDR3 regions. When the TCR CDR3 underwent first-round RT-PCR, the HTBI primer set was used. MiXCR, applied by TCRdb to the multiplex PCR reads, yields one record per CDR3 protein. In the table there are more than 350,000 distinct CDR3 sequences, around 15% of which are singletons. Sequencing was performed on blood. The receptors derive from a woman under 40 with Graves' ophthalmopathy.

This clonotype was seen ten or more times. This rearrangement joins TRBV6-1 to TRBJ2-7, with D uncertain. With 4 bases removed from V and 4 bases from J, the gap between germline ends came to 8 bases. The CDR3 totals 12 residues. Germline loops: CDR1 MNHNS, CDR2 SASEGT. This CDR3 is CASSGSHYEQYF. In DNA form, the CDR3 reads TGTGCCAGCAGTGGCAGCCATTACGAGCAGTACTTC.

This clonotype occurred many times. This chain links TRBV2 with TRBJ2-1; maybe TRBD1 (5 bases). CDR1 is SNHLY and CDR2 is FYNNEI in the germline V gene. The V gene lost 6 bases and the J gene lost 2 bases, with 17 bases spanning the gap. This CDR3 is built from 16 residues. The DNA of the CDR3 is TGTGCCAGCAGAGTGTCGTGGTCAGGGACCTACAATGAGCAGTTCTTC. The encoded protein is CASRVSWSGTYNEQFF.

This clonotype was recorded at least ten times. The chain couples TRBV12-3 or TRBV12-4 to TRBJ1-5, with D perhaps matching TRBD1 (6 bases). The CDR3 covers 13 residues. Trimming pared 6 bases from V and 5 bases from J, leaving 11 bases between. The CDR3 protein is CASRSTGYQPQHF. As DNA, the CDR3 is TGTGCCAGCAGATCGACAGGTTATCAGCCCCAGCATTTT.

The rearrangement uses TRBV29-1 and TRBJ1-2; perhaps TRBD1 as D (5 bases). With 8 bases removed from V and 5 bases from J, the gap between germline ends came to 21 bases. This CDR3 spans 14 amino acids. CDR1 is SQVTM and CDR2 is ANQGSEA in the germline V gene. Written as DNA, the CDR3 is TGCAGCCTTGGCTTAACCGGGACGGCTTATGGCTACACCTTC. It is translated as CSLGLTGTAYGYTF.

In this sample, this clonotype turned up many times. This chain links TRBV20-1 with TRBJ2-5; D is ambiguous. Trimming left V 2 bases short and J 9 bases short, with 13 bases between. The CDR3 is 12 amino acids. Germline V gene lookup returns CDR1 DFQATT and CDR2 SNEGSKA (reference sequence). CDR3 DNA sequence: TGCAGTGCTAGATTTTTGGGCTCTCCCCAGTACTTC. Translating gives CSARFLGSPQYF.

CDR3 nucleotides: TGCGCCAGCAGCCAAGTTCAGCGAGACAGACACTATGGCTACACCTTC. Protein sequence: CASSQVQRDRHYGYTF. The chain has TRBV4-1 and TRBJ1-2; the D gene is possibly TRBD1 (5 bases). The CDR3 totals 16 residues. The V gene's germline CDR1 is MGHRA and CDR2 YSYEKL. With 1 base removed from V and 3 bases from J, the gap between germline ends came to 15 bases.

This clonotype came up many times. The rearrangement links TRBV15 to TRBJ2-1, with 8 bases that match TRBD2. Germline CDR1 reads LNHNV; CDR2 reads YYDKDF (reference sequence). J gave up 14 bases and V 4 bases, and 10 bases lay outside the gene matches. The CDR3 runs 13 residues. CDR3 sequence (DNA): TGTGCCACCAGCACTGGCGGGGGGTACCGAGAGTTCTTC. It encodes CATSTGGGYREFF.

The rearrangement joins TRBV12-3 or TRBV12-4 to TRBJ1-2, with D unresolved. The CDR3 length is 16 residues. Trimming took 10 bases from V and 1 from J, leaving 22 bases between them. The CDR3 spells CAIKNNAGRNNYGYTF. The CDR3 DNA reads as TGTGCCATCAAGAATAACGCCGGACGGAATAACTATGGCTACACCTTC.

This clonotype was picked up many times. The chain combines TRBV3-1 with TRBJ2-1, with 7 bases aligning to TRBD1. V shed 1 base, J shed 0 bases, and the junction held 9 bases outside the gene matches. In germline, CDR1 is LGHDT, CDR2 YNNKEL (reference sequence). This CDR3 is 18 amino acids long. CDR3 sequence (DNA): TGTGCCAGCAGCCAAGGGTGGTACAGGGACAGCTCCTACAATGAGCAGTTCTTC. Translation gives CASSQGWYRDSSYNEQFF.

In this sample, this clonotype turned up many times. The J gene is TRBJ2-1, the V gene TRBV20-1; either TRBD1 or TRBD2 may supply D (6 bases each). This CDR3 region has 13 residues. V lost 6 bases to trimming and J lost 6 bases, with 15 bases between them. The V gene's germline CDR1 is DFQATT and CDR2 SNEGSKA (reference sequence). The CDR3 reads CSARGSGLNEQFF. In nucleotides, the CDR3 is TGCAGTGCGAGGGGGTCGGGACTCAATGAGCAGTTCTTC.

This clonotype was detected ten times or more. This chain joins TRBV6-1 and TRBJ1-2; TRBD1 is a possible D gene (5 bases). V lost 7 bases, J lost 2 bases, and 14 bases lay in between. Germline CDR1 MNHNS, CDR2 SASEGT. CDR3 length: 14 amino acids. The CDR3 loop is CASKRQLENYGYTF. The DNA of the CDR3 is TGTGCCAGCAAACGACAGTTGGAGAACTATGGCTACACCTTC.

The V and J genes are TRBV29-1 and TRBJ2-7; D remains ambiguous. Germline V lookup: CDR1 SQVTM, CDR2 ANQGSEA. V gave up 1 base and J gave up 2 bases, with 15 bases separating them. The CDR3 is 15 residues long. The CDR3 is CSVEGANADAYEQYF. The DNA of the CDR3 is TGCAGCGTTGAAGGTGCGAACGCGGACGCCTACGAGCAGTACTTC.

This clonotype showed up just a few times. The chain couples TRBV20-1 to TRBJ2-5, with TRBD2 matching 11 bases. This CDR3 has 17 residues. Germline assignment: CDR1 DFQATT and CDR2 SNEGSKA (reference sequence). V lost 6 bases, J lost 5 bases, and 17 bases stayed unmatched. The CDR3: CSARSGEIAGGPETQYF. The CDR3 bases are TGCAGTGCCCGAAGTGGGGAAATAGCGGGGGGGCCGGAGACCCAGTACTTC.

This clonotype was seen repeatedly, ten times or more. The chain has TRBV7-9 and TRBJ2-2; no reliable D call. Germline values: CDR1 SEHNR, CDR2 FQNEAQ (reference sequence). Trimming left V 5 bases short and J 0 bases short, with 13 bases between. The CDR3 runs 16 residues. The CDR3 nucleotides are TGTGCCAGCAGCCCCCGGCAGATTACGAACACCGGGGAGCTGTTTTTT. Residues: CASSPRQITNTGELFF.

This clonotype has more than one count but fewer than ten. CDR3 sequence: CASRALRTANTGELFF. For the CDR3, the DNA is TGTGCCAGCAGGGCGCTTAGGACAGCGAACACCGGGGAGCTGTTTTTT. The rearrangement joins TRBV6-1 to TRBJ2-2; possibly TRBD1 for D (6 bases). CDR1 and CDR2 from the germline V gene are MNHNS and SASEGT. Trimming shortened V by 6 bases and J by 0 bases, and 14 bases separated the two germline ends. The CDR3 contains 16 residues.

This clonotype came up a few times. This CDR3 is CASSRTVGTQETQYF. The CDR3 DNA reads TGCGCCAGCAGCCGAACCGTTGGCACGCAAGAGACCCAGTACTTC. V and J are TRBV4-1 and TRBJ2-5, with D uncertain. The V end was cut by 4 bases, the J end by 2 bases, with 14 bases between. There are 15 residues in the CDR3. Per germline, CDR1 MGHRA and CDR2 YSYEKL.

There are many counts of this clonotype. The V call is TRBV28, the J call TRBJ2-3; the D gene is possibly TRBD2 (5 bases). Trimming stripped 8 bases from V and 2 bases from J, with 11 bases between. CDR3 length: 13 amino acids. Germline-derived CDR1 and CDR2 are MDHEN and SYDVKM. CDR3 residues: CASYTGYTDTQYF. The CDR3 region has the DNA TGTGCCAGCTACACGGGGTACACAGATACGCAGTATTTT. Based on the CDR3 plus reference TRBV28 and TRBJ2-3, the full variable domain is DVKVTQSSRYLVKRTGEKVFLECVQDMDHENMFWYRQDPGLGLRLIYFSYDVKMKEKGDIPEGYSVSREKKERFSLILESASTNQTSMYLCASYTGYTDTQYFGPGTRLTVL.